One and the same sample provided the 8 T cell receptor beta chains below, sequenced in a study of regulatory T cells in long-lasting Graves disease. CDR3-region Arm-PCR and iRepertoire HTBI primers produced the TCR beta libraries. One entry per CDR3 protein, called by TCRdb with MiXCR from the multiplex PCR reads. Of hundreds of thousands of distinct CDR3 sequences listed, 21% were seen once; the top ten hold roughly 13%. The time point: persistent/refractory GD, antithyroid drugs over 5 years with positive TRAb. RNA from PBMCs was the source of the TCR library. The sample here was peripheral blood mononuclear cells (PBMCs), taken when the disease was refractory, from a patient treated with antithyroid drugs. The receptor source for this set is a female donor with Graves disease.

CDR3 nucleotides: TGTGCCAGCCGGAGAGGACAGGGGGATCAGCCCCAGCATTTT. Protein product: CASRRGQGDQPQHF. The rearrangement uses TRBV6-1 and TRBJ1-5; 10 bases match TRBD1. The CDR3 has 14 residues. Germline V CDR1 and CDR2: MNHNS, SASEGT. J gave up 5 bases and V 8 bases, and 6 bases lay outside the gene matches.

This sequence joins TRBV14 and TRBJ2-7; 10 bases map to TRBD2. The germline CDR1 and CDR2 sequences are SGHDN and FVKESK. CDR3 length equals 15 residues. The J segment lost 1 base and the V segment lost 4 bases, leaving 4 bases of the junction unmatched. CDR3 protein: CASSLLGLASYEQYF. The CDR3 DNA follows: TGTGCCAGCAGCCTGCTGGGACTAGCGTCCTACGAGCAGTACTTC.

This clonotype was found many times. V usage is TRBV7-2 and J usage is TRBJ1-5; maybe TRBD1 (6 bases). CDR1 SGHTA and CDR2 FQGNSA come from the germline V gene. The CDR3 covers 13 residues. Trimming cost V 5 bases and J 6 bases, with 11 bases left between them. CDR3 protein: CASSQGQPQPQHF. The CDR3 coding sequence is TGTGCCAGCAGCCAGGGGCAGCCTCAGCCCCAGCATTTT.

This clonotype has a handful of counts. This chain connects TRBV13 to TRBJ2-5; TRBD2 is a possible D gene (6 bases). V was clipped by 5 bases and J by 5 bases, with 24 bases between them. The CDR3 spans 17 residues. Germline V lookup: CDR1 PRHDT, CDR2 FYEKMQ (reference sequence). CDR3 sequence reads: CASSAGPLAEGKETQYF. CDR3 DNA sequence: TGTGCCAGCAGCGCAGGACCACTAGCTGAAGGGAAGGAGACCCAGTACTTC.

V usage is TRBV5-5 and J usage is TRBJ2-7; TRBD1 agrees at 10 bases. The germline V gene encodes CDR1 SGHKS and CDR2 YYEKEE (reference sequence). With 2 bases clipped from V and 1 base from J, the junction kept 3 bases outside the gene matches. The CDR3 contains 15 residues. For the CDR3, the DNA is TGTGCCAGCAGCTTTTGGGACAGGGGATCCTACGAGCAGTACTTC. This translates into CASSFWDRGSYEQYF.

This clonotype has a count of ten or more. The V gene is TRBV12-3 or TRBV12-4, the J gene TRBJ1-3; D remains unclear. The germline V and J ends were trimmed by 4 bases and 2 bases, with 6 bases remaining between them. The CDR3 has 13 residues. The CDR3 here is CASSYQAGNTIYF. Written as DNA, the CDR3 is TGTGCCAGCAGTTACCAGGCTGGAAACACCATATATTTT.

This clonotype was recorded many times. The J gene is TRBJ1-1, the V gene TRBV30; D is unresolved. The CDR3 spans 11 residues. The germline gives CDR1 GTSNPN, CDR2 SVGIG (reference sequence). Trimming removed 2 bases from V and 2 bases from J, with 3 bases in between. CDR3 nucleotide sequence: TGTGCCTGGAGTATTAACACTGAAGCTTTCTTT. Protein: CAWSINTEAFF.

This clonotype was seen a few times. The rearrangement uses TRBV25-1 and TRBJ2-5, with 11 bases identical to TRBD1. The CDR3 has 16 amino acids. With V trimmed by 1 base and J by 4 bases, 5 bases remained unmatched. Germline CDR1 is MGHDK and CDR2 is SYGVNS. The CDR3 region has the DNA TGTGCCAGCAGTGAATGGACAGGGGGCGGTTTAGAGACCCAGTACTTC. Translating it yields CASSEWTGGGLETQYF.